These 19 T cell receptor beta chains came from one sample sequenced in a study of CD8 T cells in Susac syndrome (dated by TCRdb to the late 2010s). The library was prepared using the immunoSEQ multiplex PCR assay. RNA was extracted with the RNeasy kit and roughly 0.5 to 1 ug was reverse transcribed using random hexamers. TCRdb reran the public reads through fastp at Q25 and MiXCR, keeping productive beta chains. Records with the same CDR3 protein are collapsed into one entry carrying the most frequent genes and DNA. The sample yields hundreds of thousands of distinct CDR3 sequences; approximately 85% were counted once. The top ten clones comprise about 0.12% of the sample. Sequenced: CD8+ T cells from PBMCs. The receptors were gathered from a human donor with multiple sclerosis.

CDR3 coding DNA: TGCAGTGCTAGAGATTTCTGGACAGGGTCCACTGAAGCTTTCTTT. This codes for CSARDFWTGSTEAFF. The rearrangement uses TRBV20-1 and TRBJ1-1; 8 positions match TRBD1. V was pared by 0 bases and J by 4 bases, with 7 bases of the junction left unmatched. Germline V CDR1 and CDR2: DFQATT, SNEGSKA (reference sequence). The CDR3 length is 15 residues.

The chain links TRBV27 to TRBJ2-7; possibly TRBD1 or TRBD2 for D (5 bases each). This CDR3 is 14 amino acids long. The germline gives CDR1 MNHEY, CDR2 SMNVEV (reference sequence). V was pared by 4 bases and J by 2 bases, with 12 bases between. The CDR3 coding sequence is TGTGCCAGCAGTTCTCCCGGGACCCCCTACGAGCAGTACTTC. This codes for CASSSPGTPYEQYF.

The rearrangement links TRBV13 to TRBJ1-1; a possible D gene is TRBD1 (5 bases). The ends were cut back, 2 bases at V and 9 bases at J, with 25 bases in the middle. The CDR3 has 17 residues. In germline, CDR1 is PRHDT, CDR2 FYEKMQ (reference sequence). The DNA for the CDR3 is TGTGCCAGCAGCTTACAAACGGGACCGGTCACCCTCTCAAAAGCTTTCTTT. It is translated as CASSLQTGPVTLSKAFF.

This clonotype was seen only once. The chain couples TRBV27 to TRBJ1-2, with 7 bases identical to TRBD1. CDR3 size: 15 residues. V lost 6 bases and J lost 6; bases outside the gene matches: 13. CDR1 MNHEY and CDR2 SMNVEV come from the germline V gene (reference sequence). CDR3 DNA sequence: TGTGCCAGCAGGAACAGGGGCCGCGGGCCCGATGGCTACACCTTC. Translation gives CASRNRGRGPDGYTF.

The chain links TRBV29-1 to TRBJ1-3, with 8 bases identical to TRBD1. The junction had 4 bases not matched to a gene; V was cut back by 3 bases and J by 6 bases. The CDR3 runs to 13 residues. CDR1 and CDR2 (germline): SQVTM, ANQGSEA. The DNA for the CDR3 is TGCAGCGTTGATCAGGGGGCTGAAAACACCATATATTTT. Residues: CSVDQGAENTIYF.

The rearrangement joins TRBV30 to TRBJ2-7; no reliable D call. The CDR3 is made up of 11 amino acids. V lost 5 bases and J 0 bases, leaving 5 bases between the germline ends. CDR1 GTSNPN and CDR2 SVGIG come from the germline V gene (reference sequence). CDR3 protein: CAWGNSYEQYF. CDR3 nucleotides: TGTGCCTGGGGGAACTCCTACGAGCAGTACTTC.

V usage is TRBV6-1 and J usage is TRBJ2-1, with D perhaps assigned TRBD1 or TRBD2 (5 bases each). V was cut by 5 bases and J by 4 bases, with 9 bases left in between. Per germline, CDR1 MNHNS and CDR2 SASEGT. The CDR3 totals 13 residues. The CDR3 reads CASSKGRYNEQFF. The CDR3, as DNA: TGTGCCAGCAGTAAGGGACGGTACAATGAGCAGTTCTTC.

This CDR3 reads CASSRGTGGFLAGELFF. DNA for the CDR3: TGCGCCAGCAGCCGAGGGACAGGGGGTTTTCTGGCCGGGGAGCTGTTTTTT. The chain combines TRBV4-1 with TRBJ2-2; 11 nucleotides match TRBD1. CDR3 length: 17 residues. Germline CDR1 and CDR2: MGHRA and YSYEKL. Trimming cost V 4 bases and J 6 bases; bases outside gene matches: 10.

The chain employs TRBV19 and TRBJ2-3, with a possible D match to TRBD2 (5 bases). The CDR3 is 14 residues long. V was trimmed by 0 bases and J by 6 bases, leaving 10 bases between them. Germline CDR1 reads LNHDA; CDR2 reads SQIVND (reference sequence). This CDR3 is CASSIDRASDTQYF. DNA of the CDR3: TGTGCCAGTAGTATAGATCGGGCTAGCGATACGCAGTATTTT.

The chain joins TRBV20-1 to TRBJ2-2, with TRBD1 matching 8 bases. V shed 6 bases, J shed 0 bases, and the junction held 6 bases outside the gene matches. The CDR3 is 15 residues long. Germline CDR1 DFQATT, CDR2 SNEGSKA (reference sequence). In nucleotides, the CDR3 is TGCAGTGCGGGACAGGTCATTTCGAACACCGGGGAGCTGTTTTTT. Its translation is CSAGQVISNTGELFF.

The chain joins TRBV30 to TRBJ1-2, with D uncertain. Between the trimmed V and J ends, which lost 4 bases and 5 bases, there was a span of 11 bases. CDR3 size: 12 residues. From germline, CDR1 is GTSNPN and CDR2 SVGIG (reference sequence). The CDR3 loop is CAWTPGNYGYTF. CDR3 nucleotide sequence: TGTGCCTGGACCCCGGGCAATTATGGCTACACCTTC.

The chain recombines TRBV12-3 or TRBV12-4 with TRBJ2-7; the D gene is possibly TRBD1 (5 bases). This CDR3 region has 12 residues. V was pared by 4 bases and J by 4 bases, with 8 bases between. CDR3 DNA sequence: TGTGCCAGCAGTTCGACAGAGTACGAGCAGTACTTC. Its protein is CASSSTEYEQYF.

This chain joins TRBV20-1 and TRBJ2-1, with D possibly being TRBD2 (6 bases). Between the trimmed V and J ends, which lost 6 bases and 9 bases, there was a span of 21 bases. The CDR3 spans 14 residues. Germline assignment: CDR1 DFQATT and CDR2 SNEGSKA (reference sequence). The CDR3 protein is CSAIGEEPDVEQFF. DNA of the CDR3: TGCAGTGCAATAGGGGAGGAGCCAGATGTTGAGCAGTTCTTC.

This chain joins TRBV3-1 and TRBJ1-2; D perhaps matches TRBD1 (5 bases). V shed 4 bases and J shed 7 bases, with 22 bases lying between them. The CDR3 consists of 16 residues. Germline V gene lookup returns CDR1 LGHDT and CDR2 YNNKEL (reference sequence). The CDR3 here is CASSPDLTAYYGGYTF. The CDR3 region has the DNA TGTGCCAGCAGCCCCGACTTGACAGCCTACTATGGTGGCTACACCTTC.

The gene calls are TRBV27 and TRBJ1-6; D gene unclear. Germline V gene data show CDR1 as MNHEY and CDR2 as SMNVEV (reference sequence). V dropped 4 bases and J dropped 8 bases, with 12 bases sitting between them. The CDR3 extends over 14 amino acids. The DNA of the CDR3 is TGTGCCAGCAGTTCCTCGGGATGGGATTCACCCCTCCACTTT. Translated: CASSSSGWDSPLHF.

The chain carries TRBV28 and TRBJ2-7; tentatively, D is TRBD2 (5 bases). The CDR3 is 17 amino acids. V was pared by 5 bases and J by 6 bases, with 26 bases between. Germline V gene lookup returns CDR1 MDHEN and CDR2 SYDVKM. The CDR3 bases are TGTGCCAGCAGTCTCGGATCGAGACTATCCTACGTGGGCGAGCAGTACTTC. This encodes CASSLGSRLSYVGEQYF.

This chain joins TRBV6-1 and TRBJ2-7, with D unresolved. The germline CDR1 and CDR2 sequences are MNHNS and SASEGT. The CDR3 spans 12 residues. Trimming left V 4 bases short and J 6 bases short, with 10 bases between. The CDR3 DNA reads TGTGCCAGCAGTGGATTATACTGCGAGCAGTACTTC. Encoded protein: CASSGLYCEQYF.

The chain joins TRBV15 to TRBJ2-1, with 10 nucleotides matching TRBD2. Germline V CDR1 and CDR2: LNHNV, YYDKDF (reference sequence). V was clipped by 5 bases and J by 8 bases; unmatched bases: 15. The CDR3 covers 17 residues. The CDR3 loop reads CATSEAGGLKFVDEQFF. As DNA, the CDR3 is TGTGCCACCAGCGAAGCGGGAGGGTTAAAGTTTGTTGATGAGCAGTTCTTC.

CDR3 region: CASSLGRHTQYF. The DNA for the CDR3 is TGTGCCAGCAGCTTAGGCCGCCATACGCAGTATTTT. The chain uses TRBV7-9 and TRBJ2-3; D unresolved. V dropped 1 base and J dropped 7 bases, with 6 bases sitting between them. The germline CDR1 and CDR2 sequences are SEHNR and FQNEAQ (reference sequence). The CDR3 runs 12 residues.